Sequencing of this TCR beta chain was carried out in a study of T cell responses to AZD1222 COVID-19 vaccine. This clone appeared a single time. Its specificity is unknown. The CDR3 runs 18 residues. V shed 6 bases, J shed 2 bases, and the junction held 14 bases outside the gene matches. CDR1 LNHDA and CDR2 SQIVND come from the germline V gene (reference sequence). Regarding the study as a whole: White British ancestry dominated among donors, who included more females, and clonal diversity was possibly underestimated. Only a handful of AZD1222 recipients, roughly 6 in all, had baseline seropositivity.

Profiled with immunoSEQ multiplex PCR; TCRdb holds only in-frame clones, not every one. The data show about 85,000 clones, about 90% seen once. V usage is TRBV19 and J usage is TRBJ1-4, with TRBD1 identical over 8 bases. The source material was peripheral blood, sampled on day 0 of MenACWY control vaccination. The receptor comes from an adult in good health. The CDR3 coding sequence is TGTGCCAGTAGCCCCCTCCCCAGGGGGCCGGCGACTAATGAAAAACTGTTTTTT. This codes for CASSPLPRGPATNEKLFF.